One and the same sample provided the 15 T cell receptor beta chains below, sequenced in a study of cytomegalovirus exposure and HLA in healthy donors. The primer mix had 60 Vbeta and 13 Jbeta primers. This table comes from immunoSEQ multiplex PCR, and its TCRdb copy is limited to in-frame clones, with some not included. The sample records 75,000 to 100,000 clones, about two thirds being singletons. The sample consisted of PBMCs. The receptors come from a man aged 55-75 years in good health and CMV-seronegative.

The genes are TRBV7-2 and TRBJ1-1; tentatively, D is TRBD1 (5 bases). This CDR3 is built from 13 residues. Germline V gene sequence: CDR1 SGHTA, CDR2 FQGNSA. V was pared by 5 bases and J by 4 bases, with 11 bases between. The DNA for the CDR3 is TGTGCCAGCAGCCCATTTCAGGGCACTGAAGCTTTCTTT. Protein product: CASSPFQGTEAFF.

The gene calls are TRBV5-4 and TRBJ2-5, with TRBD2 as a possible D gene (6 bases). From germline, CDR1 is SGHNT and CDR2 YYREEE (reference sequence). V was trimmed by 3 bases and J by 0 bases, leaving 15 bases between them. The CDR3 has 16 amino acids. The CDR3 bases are TGTGCCAGCAGCTCACCGACGGGAGAGTACCAAGAGACCCAGTACTTC. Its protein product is CASSSPTGEYQETQYF.

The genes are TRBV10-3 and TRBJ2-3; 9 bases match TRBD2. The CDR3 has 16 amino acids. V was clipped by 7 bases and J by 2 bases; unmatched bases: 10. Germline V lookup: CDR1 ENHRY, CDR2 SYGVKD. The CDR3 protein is CAITGRASGDTDTQYF. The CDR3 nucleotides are TGTGCCATCACCGGCAGGGCTAGCGGGGACACAGATACGCAGTATTTT.

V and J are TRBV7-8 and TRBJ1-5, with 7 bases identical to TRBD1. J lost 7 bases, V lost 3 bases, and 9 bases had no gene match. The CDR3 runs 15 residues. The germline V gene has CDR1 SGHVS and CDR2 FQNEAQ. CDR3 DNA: TGTGCCAGCAGCTTGAGGGCAGGGGGAAACCAGCCCCAGCATTTT. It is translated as CASSLRAGGNQPQHF.

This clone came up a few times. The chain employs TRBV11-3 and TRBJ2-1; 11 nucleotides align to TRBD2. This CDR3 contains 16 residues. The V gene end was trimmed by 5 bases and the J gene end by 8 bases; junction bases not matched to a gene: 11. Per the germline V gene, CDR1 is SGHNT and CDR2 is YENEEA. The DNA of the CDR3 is TGTGCCAGCAGCGCCGGACTAGCGGGCCGGGGGGATGAGCAGTTCTTC. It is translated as CASSAGLAGRGDEQFF. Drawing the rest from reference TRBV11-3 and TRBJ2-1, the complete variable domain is EAGVVQSPRYKIIEKKQPVAFWCNPISGHNTLYWYLQNLGQGPELLIRYENEEAVDDSQLPKDRFSAERLKGVDSTLKIQPAELGDSAVYLCASSAGLAGRGDEQFFGPGTRLTVL.

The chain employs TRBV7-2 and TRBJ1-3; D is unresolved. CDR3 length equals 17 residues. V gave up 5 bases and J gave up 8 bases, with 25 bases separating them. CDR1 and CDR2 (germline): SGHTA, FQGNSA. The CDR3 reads CASSPTAGRPNGDTIYF. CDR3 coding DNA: TGTGCCAGCAGCCCCACAGCGGGAAGACCCAATGGCGACACCATATATTTT.

CDR3 bases: TGCGCCAGCAGCCGTGGGGGGGTACAGGACGAGCAGTACTTC. This translates into CASSRGGVQDEQYF. The genes are TRBV5-1 and TRBJ2-7, with 7 bases identical to TRBD2. The germline V gene has CDR1 SGHRS and CDR2 YFSETQ. V was pared by 4 bases and J by 5 bases, with 9 bases of the junction left unmatched. The CDR3 is 14 amino acids.

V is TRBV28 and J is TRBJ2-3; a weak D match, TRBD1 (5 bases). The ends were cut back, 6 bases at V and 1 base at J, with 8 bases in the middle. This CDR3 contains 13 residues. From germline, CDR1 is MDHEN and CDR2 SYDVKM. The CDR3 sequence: CASRPQGTDTQYF. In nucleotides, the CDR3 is TGTGCCAGCAGGCCACAGGGCACAGATACGCAGTATTTT.

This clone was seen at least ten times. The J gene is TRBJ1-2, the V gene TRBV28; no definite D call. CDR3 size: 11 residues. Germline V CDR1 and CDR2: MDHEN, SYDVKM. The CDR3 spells CASHSNYGYTF. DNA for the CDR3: TGTGCAAGCCACTCTAACTATGGCTACACCTTC.

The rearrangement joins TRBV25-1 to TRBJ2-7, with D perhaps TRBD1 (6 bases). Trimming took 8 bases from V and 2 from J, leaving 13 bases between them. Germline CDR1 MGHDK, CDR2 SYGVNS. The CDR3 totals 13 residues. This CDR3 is CASSQGITYEQYF. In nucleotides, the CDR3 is TGTGCCAGCTCTCAGGGGATTACCTACGAGCAGTACTTC.

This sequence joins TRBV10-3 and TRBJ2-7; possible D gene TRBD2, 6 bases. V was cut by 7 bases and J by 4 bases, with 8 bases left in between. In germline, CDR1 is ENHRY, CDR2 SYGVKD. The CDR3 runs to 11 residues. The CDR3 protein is CAITRGYEQYF. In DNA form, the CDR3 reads TGTGCCATCACCCGGGGGTACGAGCAGTACTTC.

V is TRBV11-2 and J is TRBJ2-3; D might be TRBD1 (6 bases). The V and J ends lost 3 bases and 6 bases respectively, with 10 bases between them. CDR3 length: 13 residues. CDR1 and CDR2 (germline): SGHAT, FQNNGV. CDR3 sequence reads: CASSLNREDTQYF. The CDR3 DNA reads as TGTGCCAGCAGCTTGAACAGGGAGGATACGCAGTATTTT.

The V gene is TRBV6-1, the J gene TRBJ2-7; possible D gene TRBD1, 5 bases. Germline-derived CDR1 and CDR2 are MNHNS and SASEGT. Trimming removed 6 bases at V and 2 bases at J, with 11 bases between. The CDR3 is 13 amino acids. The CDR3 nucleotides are TGTGCCAGCAGCCTCGACAGAACCTACGAGCAGTACTTC. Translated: CASSLDRTYEQYF.

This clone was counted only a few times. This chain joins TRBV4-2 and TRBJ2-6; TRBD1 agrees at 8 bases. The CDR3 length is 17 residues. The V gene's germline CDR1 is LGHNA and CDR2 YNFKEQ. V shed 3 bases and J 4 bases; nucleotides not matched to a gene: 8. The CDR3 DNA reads TGTGCCAGCAGCCAGGTAGACAGGGGACGAGGGGCCAACGTCCTGACTTTC. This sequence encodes CASSQVDRGRGANVLTF.

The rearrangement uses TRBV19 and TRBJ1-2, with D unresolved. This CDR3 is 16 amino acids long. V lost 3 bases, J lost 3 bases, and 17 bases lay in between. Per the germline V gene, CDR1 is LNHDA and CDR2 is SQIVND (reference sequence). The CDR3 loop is CASSILVSGGDYGYTF. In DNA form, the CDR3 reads TGTGCCAGTAGTATCTTGGTGTCGGGAGGCGACTATGGCTACACCTTC.